The text below deals with one TCR beta chain. Antigen: not known. The sample is drawn from a study of CD8+CD57+ T cells in acquired aplastic anemia. About the study: The DNA of sorted CD4+ and CD8+ cells averaged approximately 3.2 ug. General study points: Patients shared some 29 CD8+ CDR3 sequences with controls.

The template used for profiling TCR beta VDJ and CDR3 was genomic DNA. TCRdb re-derived calls from the reads in MiXCR, one entry per CDR3 protein. This table holds around 430,000 distinct CDR3 sequences, roughly a third found once. Patients included in sequencing had previously demonstrated CD8+CD57+ cell expansion by flow cytometry. Every patient presented with severe acquired aplastic anemia. No therapy was given to patients before blood sampling. This CDR3 comprises 15 residues. The V gene end was trimmed by 4 bases and the J gene end by 3 bases; junction bases not matched to a gene: 4. Germline-derived CDR1 and CDR2 are SNHLY and FYNNEI.

This chain connects TRBV2 to TRBJ2-1; 9 bases fit TRBD1. The specimen was sorted CD4+, CD8+, or CD8+CD57+ T cells (not recorded which) from PBMCs. The TCR comes from a human donor with aplastic anemia. CDR3 in amino acids: CASSGTGEYYNEQFF. The CDR3 nucleotides read TGTGCCAGCAGTGGGACAGGGGAGTACTACAATGAGCAGTTCTTC.